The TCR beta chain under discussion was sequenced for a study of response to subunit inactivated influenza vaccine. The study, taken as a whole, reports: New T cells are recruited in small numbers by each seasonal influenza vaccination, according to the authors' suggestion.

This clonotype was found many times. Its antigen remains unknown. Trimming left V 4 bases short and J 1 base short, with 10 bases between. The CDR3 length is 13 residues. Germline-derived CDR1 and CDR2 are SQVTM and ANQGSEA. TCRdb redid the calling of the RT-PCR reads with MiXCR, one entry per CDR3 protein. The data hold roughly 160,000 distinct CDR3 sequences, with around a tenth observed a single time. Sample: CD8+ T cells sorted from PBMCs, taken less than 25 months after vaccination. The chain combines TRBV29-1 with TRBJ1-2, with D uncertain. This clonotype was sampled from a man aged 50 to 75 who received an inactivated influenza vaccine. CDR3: CSVAGELNYGYTF. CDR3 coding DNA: TGCAGCGTTGCAGGCGAGCTTAACTATGGCTACACCTTC.